A single sample gave rise to the 30 T cell receptor beta chains below, sequenced in a study of blood T cell repertoires in COVID-19. Using immunoSEQ multiplex PCR, the repertoire was profiled, and TCRdb retains in-frame clones only, with some absent. The sample lists about 130,000 clones, about 80% occurring once. The sequenced sample was PBMCs or T cells enriched from blood (not recorded which). The receptors come from a woman aged 45-60 years who had recovered from COVID-19.

For the CDR3, the DNA is TGTGCCAGCAGCTTCTGGGGGGGCGGCTACACCTTC. Translated, it gives CASSFWGGGYTF. The chain carries TRBV11-2 and TRBJ1-2; D possibly corresponds to TRBD1 (6 bases). This CDR3 region has 12 residues. With 3 bases removed from V and 8 bases from J, the gap between germline ends came to 10 bases. The germline CDR1 and CDR2 sequences are SGHAT and FQNNGV.

The chain links TRBV30 to TRBJ2-2, with D possibly TRBD1 on 6 matching bases. This CDR3 contains 13 residues. The V end was cut by 3 bases, the J end by 4 bases, with 9 bases between. CDR1 is GTSNPN and CDR2 is SVGIG in the germline V gene (reference sequence). Here the CDR3 reads CAWRVGGTGELFF. CDR3 nucleotide sequence: TGTGCCTGGAGAGTAGGGGGCACCGGGGAGCTGTTTTTT.

The J gene is TRBJ2-5, the V gene TRBV12-3 or TRBV12-4, with 7 bases aligning to TRBD2. With V trimmed by 6 bases and J by 5 bases, 6 bases remained unmatched. The CDR3 is 13 residues long. The DNA for the CDR3 is TGTGCCAGCAGACCCAGCGGGGTGGAGACCCAGTACTTC. Residues: CASRPSGVETQYF.

There are a few counts of this clone. CDR3 amino acids: CASSGRTGMYEQYF. CDR3 in DNA: TGTGCCAGCAGTGGGAGGACAGGGATGTACGAGCAGTACTTC. The chain is built from TRBV2 and TRBJ2-7; 8 positions agree with TRBD1. Germline V gives CDR1 SNHLY, CDR2 FYNNEI. CDR3 size: 14 residues. The J segment lost 4 bases and the V segment lost 4 bases, leaving 6 bases of the junction unmatched.

V is TRBV11-3 and J is TRBJ1-1, with a possible D match to TRBD1 (5 bases). The CDR3 sequence is 14 residues long. Germline CDR1 is SGHNT and CDR2 is YENEEA. The V end lost 3 bases, the J end lost 1 base, and 9 bases lay between the germline ends. Here the CDR3 DNA reads TGTGCCAGCAGCTTGGGCAGGGCGAACACTGAAGCTTTCTTT. Amino acids: CASSLGRANTEAFF.

The chain recombines TRBV10-3 with TRBJ2-7; D is unresolved. This CDR3 spans 14 amino acids. V was cut by 0 bases and J by 0 bases, with 6 bases left in between. Germline V gene sequence: CDR1 ENHRY, CDR2 SYGVKD. This CDR3 reads CAISESMSSYEQYV. The CDR3 DNA is TGTGCCATCAGTGAGTCTATGAGCTCCTACGAGCAGTACGTC.

This clone was observed once. The junction and the germline gene differ at one end; a read error may be behind it. The chain is built from TRBV7-2 and TRBJ1-3, with D perhaps matching TRBD1 (6 bases). This CDR3 region has 13 residues. CDR1 is SGHTA and CDR2 is FQGNSA in the germline V gene. The CDR3 DNA reads TGTGCCAACAGCTTAGACAGGGGAAACACCATATATTTT. Translated, it gives CANSLDRGNTIYF.

Here the CDR3 reads CASSQGDIRQETQYF. The CDR3 nucleotides are TGTGCCAGCAGCCAGGGCGACATACGCCAAGAGACCCAGTACTTC. This chain connects TRBV4-2 to TRBJ2-5; D gene uncertain. The CDR3 runs 15 residues. V was trimmed by 3 bases and J by 1 base, leaving 12 bases between them. CDR1 and CDR2 (germline): LGHNA, YNFKEQ.

This sequence joins TRBV5-1 and TRBJ1-1; D not resolved. V was pared by 5 bases and J by 1 base, with 12 bases between. The germline gives CDR1 SGHRS, CDR2 YFSETQ. CDR3 length: 14 residues. The CDR3: CASSRGSGNTEAFF. The CDR3 DNA sequence: TGCGCCAGCAGTCGCGGCTCGGGGAACACTGAAGCTTTCTTT.

The chain links TRBV11-2 to TRBJ2-7, with D perhaps TRBD1 (6 bases). This CDR3 is 14 amino acids long. Germline assignment: CDR1 SGHAT and CDR2 FQNNGV. V gave up 4 bases and J gave up 3 bases, with 13 bases separating them. The CDR3 DNA reads as TGTGCCAGCAGCTCTACTGTGACAGGCTACGAGCAGTACTTC. As protein: CASSSTVTGYEQYF.

V is TRBV29-1 and J is TRBJ2-1, with 14 bases aligning to TRBD2. The J segment lost 1 base and the V segment lost 4 bases, leaving 6 bases of the junction unmatched. The CDR3 is 17 residues long. Germline V lookup: CDR1 SQVTM, CDR2 ANQGSEA. The CDR3 here is CSVGARLAGGSYNEQFF. CDR3 nucleotides: TGCAGCGTTGGGGCCCGACTAGCGGGGGGGTCCTACAATGAGCAGTTCTTC.

This chain's CDR3 is CASRRQSTGELFF. CDR3 coding DNA: TGCGCCAGCAGAAGACAGAGCACCGGGGAGCTGTTTTTT. The chain combines TRBV4-1 with TRBJ2-2; the D gene is possibly TRBD1 (5 bases). V dropped 6 bases and J dropped 4 bases, with 9 bases sitting between them. The CDR3 totals 13 residues. The V gene's germline CDR1 is MGHRA and CDR2 YSYEKL.

The chain is built from TRBV18 and TRBJ1-1; D is unclear. V shed 6 bases and J shed 3 bases, with 11 bases lying between them. CDR1 KGHSH and CDR2 LQKENI come from the germline V gene. The CDR3 contains 13 residues. CDR3 protein: CASSKSRDTEAFF. Written as DNA, the CDR3 is TGTGCCAGCTCGAAATCTCGGGACACTGAAGCTTTCTTT.

The rearrangement links TRBV28 to TRBJ1-6; a possible D gene is TRBD1 (5 bases). The V and J ends lost 3 bases and 5 bases respectively, with 11 bases between them. Germline CDR1 and CDR2: MDHEN and SYDVKM. CDR3 length: 15 amino acids. This CDR3 reads CASSLGGSNNSPLHF. DNA of the CDR3: TGTGCCAGCAGTTTGGGGGGTAGCAATAATTCACCCCTCCACTTT.

V usage is TRBV6-5 and J usage is TRBJ2-7; the match to TRBD1 covers 11 bases. Trimming cost V 5 bases and J 7 bases; bases outside gene matches: 10. Germline V gene lookup returns CDR1 MNHEY and CDR2 SVGAGI. The CDR3 is made up of 15 amino acids. The CDR3: CASSPDRGRSYEQYF. CDR3 nucleotide sequence: TGTGCCAGCAGTCCGGACAGGGGGCGTTCTTATGAGCAGTACTTC.

CDR3: CASSSGNTEAFF. CDR3 nucleotides: TGCGCCAGCAGTTCCGGGAACACTGAAGCTTTCTTT. The chain carries TRBV5-1 and TRBJ1-1; D gene ambiguous. V lost 5 bases to trimming and J lost 1 base, with 6 bases between them. From germline, CDR1 is SGHRS and CDR2 YFSETQ. This CDR3 contains 12 residues.

The CDR3 reads CASAGQPRYTDTQYF. CDR3 nucleotides: TGTGCCAGCGCCGGACAGCCTAGGTACACAGATACGCAGTATTTT. The chain links TRBV28 to TRBJ2-3; maybe TRBD1 (6 bases). This CDR3 is built from 15 residues. Germline V gives CDR1 MDHEN, CDR2 SYDVKM. The ends were cut back, 8 bases at V and 2 bases at J, with 17 bases in the middle.

This clone turned up a few times. The J gene is TRBJ2-1, the V gene TRBV5-6, with a tentative D call TRBD1 (6 bases). The V gene's germline CDR1 is SGHDT and CDR2 YYEEEE. This CDR3 is 13 amino acids long. V gave up 1 base and J gave up 8 bases, with 10 bases separating them. The CDR3 sequence: CASSLTGYDEQFF. CDR3 nucleotide sequence: TGTGCCAGCAGCTTGACAGGGTATGATGAGCAGTTCTTC.

The rearrangement joins TRBV4-1 to TRBJ2-5, with 7 bases that match TRBD2. The V and J ends lost 1 base and 6 bases, in that order; junction bases with no gene match: 2. The CDR3 runs 13 residues. CDR1 is MGHRA, CDR2 YSYEKL, per germline. The CDR3 nucleotides read TGCGCCAGCAGCCAAGGCGGGGGTAAGACCCAGTACTTC. Translating gives CASSQGGGKTQYF.

The chain uses TRBV7-2 and TRBJ2-3; tentative D call: TRBD2 (5 bases). Trimming pared 5 bases from V and 1 base from J, leaving 13 bases between. In germline, CDR1 is SGHTA, CDR2 FQGNSA. There are 15 residues in the CDR3. The DNA for the CDR3 is TGTGCCAGCAGCCCGGACTCGTTGGGCACAGATACGCAGTATTTT. Amino acids: CASSPDSLGTDTQYF.

The V and J genes are TRBV7-3 and TRBJ1-6, with D hard to call. This CDR3 is 14 amino acids long. V lost 1 base and J lost 14, with 15 bases in between. Per germline, CDR1 SGHTA and CDR2 FQGTGA. The CDR3 DNA is TGTGCCAGCAGCTTAAACCCCGGACCGGGGTCCCTCCACTTT. Its translation is CASSLNPGPGSLHF.

This chain uses TRBV10-3 with TRBJ2-3; 7 bases match TRBD2. The CDR3 consists of 14 residues. V was clipped by 5 bases and J by 3 bases; unmatched bases: 5. Germline CDR1 reads ENHRY; CDR2 reads SYGVKD. The CDR3 sequence: CAISLSGATDTQYF. The CDR3 DNA sequence: TGTGCCATCAGTTTGAGCGGGGCGACAGATACGCAGTATTTT.

V and J are TRBV6-5 and TRBJ2-2; TRBD1 agrees at 8 bases. Germline-derived CDR1 and CDR2 are MNHEY and SVGAGI. This CDR3 has 15 amino acids. Trimming at V came to 5 bases and at J to 7 bases, leaving 9 bases not matched to a gene. The CDR3 DNA sequence: TGTGCCAGCAGTATGGACAGGGAATGGATCGGGGAGCTGTTTTTT. It is translated as CASSMDREWIGELFF.

Details on this clone: Other DNA sequences from this sample encode an identical CDR3 as well. The genes are TRBV24-1 and TRBJ2-2, with TRBD2 matching over 7 bases. The CDR3 covers 16 residues. V shed 3 bases, J shed 3 bases, and the junction held 6 bases outside the gene matches. The V gene's germline CDR1 is KGHDR and CDR2 SFDVKD. The CDR3: CATSDPRGGDTGELFF. Here the CDR3 DNA reads TGTGCCACCAGTGATCCAAGGGGAGGGGACACCGGGGAGCTGTTTTTT.

This chain connects TRBV5-1 to TRBJ2-7; 9 bases agree with TRBD1. The J segment lost 3 bases and the V segment lost 0 bases, leaving 4 bases of the junction unmatched. In germline, CDR1 is SGHRS, CDR2 YFSETQ. This CDR3 region has 15 residues. The CDR3 bases are TGCGCCAGCAGCTTGGGGGACAGGGATCTCTACGAGCAGTACTTC. This gives the protein CASSLGDRDLYEQYF.

This chain links TRBV5-5 with TRBJ2-7, with 9 nucleotides matching TRBD1. The V gene end was trimmed by 0 bases and the J gene end by 0 bases; junction bases not matched to a gene: 7. Germline CDR1 and CDR2: SGHKS and YYEKEE (reference sequence). The CDR3 spans 17 residues. The CDR3 loop is CASSLVPGTGSSYEQYV. The CDR3 DNA reads as TGTGCCAGCAGCTTGGTTCCCGGGACAGGGAGCTCCTACGAGCAGTACGTC.

The chain carries TRBV10-1 and TRBJ2-5; D is unresolved. The length of the CDR3 is 13 residues. V lost 5 bases and J lost 2, with 9 bases in between. Germline V gives CDR1 WNHNN, CDR2 SYGVQD (reference sequence). The chain's CDR3 is CASSPGLQETQYF. The CDR3 DNA follows: TGCGCCAGCAGTCCAGGATTACAAGAGACCCAGTACTTC.

The chain combines TRBV19 with TRBJ1-4, with a possible D match to TRBD1 (6 bases). The germline V gene encodes CDR1 LNHDA and CDR2 SQIVND (reference sequence). Between the trimmed V and J ends, which lost 2 bases and 0 bases, there was a span of 19 bases. The CDR3 spans 19 residues. This chain's CDR3 is CASSIPTGYITATNEKLFF. Written as DNA, the CDR3 is TGTGCCAGTAGTATACCCACAGGGTATATTACCGCAACTAATGAAAAACTGTTTTTT.

V usage is TRBV6-5 and J usage is TRBJ1-3; D remains ambiguous. CDR1 is MNHEY and CDR2 is SVGAGI in the germline V gene. The germline V and J ends were trimmed by 5 bases and 0 bases, with 8 bases remaining between them. The CDR3 runs to 14 residues. The CDR3 loop reads CASSRGNSGNTIYF. Here the CDR3 DNA reads TGTGCCAGCAGTAGAGGGAACTCTGGAAACACCATATATTTT.

V gene TRBV7-8 combines with J gene TRBJ1-1; the match to TRBD1 covers 9 bases. The trim removed 6 bases at V and 4 bases at J, leaving 12 bases unmatched. Germline V gene data show CDR1 as SGHVS and CDR2 as FQNEAQ. CDR3 length: 16 amino acids. Here the CDR3 reads CASSLEGQGIGTEAFF. DNA of the CDR3: TGTGCCAGCAGTTTGGAGGGACAGGGTATTGGCACTGAAGCTTTCTTT.